Sequencing of this TCR beta chain was carried out in a study of shared clonotypes between healthy human individuals. Findings of the study overall: All-four-donor shared clonotypes had higher generation probabilities than non-shared clonotypes did.

CDR3 length: 14 residues. V lost 4 bases and J lost 1, with 8 bases in between. Germline V gives CDR1 PRHDT, CDR2 FYEKMQ (reference sequence). Using 200 ng DNA, roughly 33,000 T cell genomes, the sorted-subset replicate PCRs were run. Original analysis: Filtering differed since immunoSEQ provided only junctions, with no quality scores. TCRdb's copy holds only in-frame clones and misses some; the assay was immunoSEQ multiplex PCR. That table supplies the V and J calls and clone size; D and trimming were determined from the DNA. Of 2 million or so clones listed, approximately 94% are singletons. Terminally differentiated effector memory CD45RA+ cells were excluded from the naive CD8 cells, which were CD45RO-negative and positively selected for CCR7. On this clone itself: What it binds is not known.

Source material: naive CD8+ T cells sorted from blood. The sequence was obtained from a man aged 18 to 29 in good health. The V call is TRBV13, the J call TRBJ1-3, with D possibly matching TRBD1 (6 bases). CDR3 amino acids: CASSYDRSGNTIYF. The CDR3 coding sequence is TGTGCCAGCAGCTACGACAGGTCTGGAAACACCATATATTTT.